Listed below are T cell receptor beta chains from one sample, sequenced in a study of T cell changes during pregnancy in multiple sclerosis. This table comes from immunoSEQ multiplex PCR, and its TCRdb copy is limited to in-frame clones, with some not included. The table has some 100,000 clones, more than 80% seen once; the top ten hold 1% to 1.5%. The sample here was peripheral blood, taken in the second trimester of pregnancy. These receptors were collected from a female donor with multiple sclerosis, enrolled in a pregnancy study. Both conserved end residues are part of each CDR3. The order of the fields is J gene, CDR3 length, V gene, D gene, clone size, CDR3 protein, CDR3 DNA. A D gene is named only where the DNA matches it firmly. Rows give clone size only sometimes, using once, few, many, or a class for an expanded clone.

>TRBJ2-7|13|TRBV29-1|TRBD2|-
CSVYEGTSYEQYF
TGCAGCGTCTACGAGGGGACTAGCTACGAGCAGTACTTC
>TRBJ2-4|15|TRBV5-1|-|-
CASSLDGRDKNIQYF
TGCGCCAGCAGCTTGGACGGCAGGGACAAAAACATTCAGTACTTC
>TRBJ1-3|15|TRBV10-2|-|-
CATLLDPSSGNTIYF
TGCGCCACCCTGTTAGATCCGAGCTCTGGAAACACCATATATTTT
>TRBJ2-1|17|TRBV4-1|TRBD2|-
CASSQEVGLAGDYEQFF
TGCGCCAGCAGCCAAGAAGTTGGCCTAGCGGGAGATTATGAGCAGTTCTTC
>TRBJ2-7|15|TRBV7-9|-|-
CASSLEHEPRYEQYF
TGTGCCAGCAGCTTAGAACACGAACCCCGCTACGAGCAGTACTTC
>TRBJ1-3|14|TRBV18|TRBD1|once
CASSSLGQGHTIYF
TGTGCCAGCTCGTCTTTAGGACAGGGGCACACCATATATTTT
>TRBJ2-3|14|TRBV5-1|-|-
CASSLGSSTDTQYF
TGCGCCAGCAGCTTGGGTAGTAGCACAGATACGCAGTATTTT
>TRBJ2-3|14|TRBV11-3|-|-
CASSLGHSTDTQYF
TGTGCCAGCAGCTTAGGGCACAGCACAGATACGCAGTATTTT
>TRBJ1-2|14|TRBV28|TRBD1|-
CASRTTGVNYGYTF
TGTGCCAGCAGGACCACAGGGGTGAACTATGGCTACACCTTC
>TRBJ1-2|15|TRBV2|TRBD1|-
CASSESPGQGGGYTF
TGTGCCAGCAGTGAAAGCCCCGGACAGGGTGGAGGCTACACCTTC
>TRBJ1-2|16|TRBV27|-|-
CASSLSGALSFYGYTF
TGTGCCAGCAGTTTATCGGGGGCCCTCAGCTTCTATGGCTACACCTTC
>TRBJ2-7|13|TRBV30|-|-
CAWSVLAGEEQYF
TGTGCCTGGAGTGTACTGGCAGGTGAAGAGCAGTACTTC
>TRBJ2-5|16|TRBV7-8|TRBD1|few
CASSLFSGQGEETQYF
TGTGCCAGCAGCTTATTCTCGGGACAGGGGGAAGAGACCCAGTACTTC
>TRBJ2-7|15|TRBV9|-|-
CASSVADSPSYEQYF
TGTGCCAGCAGCGTAGCGGACTCCCCCTCATACGAGCAGTACTTC
>TRBJ1-1|15|TRBV28|-|-
CASIITGNRGTEAFF
TGTGCCAGCATTATAACAGGGAATCGGGGCACTGAAGCTTTCTTT
>TRBJ2-1|15|TRBV5-1|TRBD2|-
CASSGLAGVNNEQFF
TGCGCCAGCAGCGGACTAGCGGGAGTAAACAATGAGCAGTTCTTC
>TRBJ2-5|12|TRBV7-2|-|-
CASSAKQETQYF
TGTGCCAGCAGCGCTAAACAAGAGACCCAGTACTTC
>TRBJ2-5|14|TRBV2|-|-
CASSVRDLIETQYF
TGTGCCAGCAGTGTACGGGACTTAATCGAGACCCAGTACTTC
>TRBJ2-1|16|TRBV7-6|TRBD2|once
CASSWEVGGVYNEQFF
TGTGCCAGCAGCTGGGAGGTGGGGGGGGTTTACAATGAGCAGTTCTTC
>TRBJ1-6|15|TRBV4-1|-|-
CASSPRGPLNSPLHF
TGCGCCAGCAGCCCTCGGGGTCCTCTTAATTCACCCCTCCACTTT
>TRBJ2-1|13|TRBV9|TRBD1|-
CASSVGEDRGKFF
TGTGCCAGCAGCGTAGGTGAGGACAGGGGAAAGTTCTTC
>TRBJ1-4|16|TRBV29-1|TRBD1|-
CSVGGQGGATNEKLFF
TGCAGCGTTGGTGGGCAGGGGGGAGCAACTAATGAAAAACTGTTTTTT
>TRBJ2-1|14|TRBV27|-|-
CASSLVPGYNEQFF
TGTGCCAGCAGCCTAGTTCCCGGTTACAATGAGCAGTTCTTC
>TRBJ2-5|15|TRBV5-1|-|-
CASSWEDRTQETQYF
TGCGCCAGCAGCTGGGAGGACAGGACACAAGAGACCCAGTACTTC
>TRBJ2-1|16|TRBV5-4|TRBD2|-
CASSSGLAGGYNEQFF
TGTGCCAGCAGCTCAGGACTAGCGGGGGGCTACAATGAGCAGTTCTTC
>TRBJ2-5|15|TRBV29-1|-|-
CSVGRQEFIQETQYF
TGCAGCGTCGGCCGACAGGAGTTCATACAAGAGACCCAGTACTTC
>TRBJ2-3|15|TRBV28|-|-
CASSPSGWGTDTQYF
TGTGCCAGCAGCCCCTCAGGTTGGGGCACAGATACGCAGTATTTT
>TRBJ2-7|15|TRBV6-1|TRBD1|-
CASSAPTGALYEQYF
TGTGCCAGCAGTGCCCCGACAGGGGCCCTCTACGAGCAGTACTTC
>TRBJ2-5|14|TRBV27|-|-
CASSLGTPVETQYF
TGTGCCAGCAGCCTAGGAACTCCCGTTGAGACCCAGTACTTC
>TRBJ2-7|15|TRBV6-1|TRBD2|-
CASKQLAGDPFEQYF
TGTGCCAGCAAACAACTAGCGGGGGACCCCTTCGAGCAGTACTTC
>TRBJ1-1|13|TRBV30|TRBD1|-
CAWAGGLWTEAFF
TGTGCCTGGGCAGGGGGACTGTGGACTGAAGCTTTCTTT
>TRBJ1-1|13|TRBV7-7|-|-
CASSLQEETEAFF
TGTGCCAGCAGCTTACAGGAAGAGACTGAAGCTTTCTTT
>TRBJ2-1|13|TRBV28|-|-
CASSLGGSNEQFF
TGTGCCAGCAGTTTAGGAGGGAGCAATGAGCAGTTCTTC
>TRBJ1-1|15|TRBV5-6|-|-
CASLKMGAFSTEAFF
TGTGCCAGCCTAAAAATGGGAGCTTTTTCCACTGAAGCTTTCTTT
>TRBJ2-3|13|TRBV14|-|-
CASSQDRGDTQYF
TGTGCCAGCAGCCAAGATCGAGGGGATACGCAGTATTTT
>TRBJ2-1|14|TRBV5-1|TRBD2|-
CASSLTWGGNEQFF
TGCGCCAGCAGCCTAACGTGGGGGGGCAATGAGCAGTTCTTC
>TRBJ2-5|15|TRBV6-5|TRBD2|-
CASSYASGTLETQYF
TGTGCCAGCAGTTACGCTAGCGGGACGTTAGAGACCCAGTACTTC
>TRBJ2-3|16|TRBV13|TRBD2|-
CASSLAVGGVTDTQYF
TGTGCCAGCAGCTTAGCCGTCGGGGGGGTTACAGATACGCAGTATTTT
>TRBJ2-1|15|TRBV6-4|TRBD2|-
CASSAGLADYNEQFF
TGTGCCAGCAGTGCCGGACTAGCGGACTACAATGAGCAGTTCTTC
>TRBJ1-2|12|TRBV28|-|once
CASSFISYGYTF
TGTGCCAGCAGTTTCATCAGTTATGGCTACACCTTC
>TRBJ1-1|15|TRBV6-1|TRBD1|-
CASRAGTGVNTEAFF
TGTGCCAGCAGGGCCGGGACAGGGGTGAACACTGAAGCTTTCTTT
>TRBJ2-1|16|TRBV9|TRBD1|once
CASSVDPGTAYNEQFF
TGTGCCAGCAGCGTAGACCCCGGGACAGCTTACAATGAGCAGTTCTTC
>TRBJ2-3|16|TRBV19|TRBD2|-
CASSIGLAGYTDTQYF
TGTGCCAGTAGTATCGGACTAGCGGGTTACACAGATACGCAGTATTTT
>TRBJ1-2|14|TRBV29-1|-|-
CSVTMFGGGNGYTF
TGCAGCGTCACTATGTTTGGGGGAGGGAATGGCTACACCTTC
>TRBJ2-7|16|TRBV10-3|TRBD2|-
CAISPGTSGPAYEQYF
TGTGCCATCAGTCCCGGGACTAGCGGGCCTGCCTACGAGCAGTACTTC
>TRBJ2-3|15|TRBV5-1|-|-
CASSSQGSSTDTQYF
TGCGCCAGCAGCTCCCAGGGTTCCAGCACAGATACGCAGTATTTT
>TRBJ1-2|15|TRBV6-5|TRBD1|-
CASSYIPVGQLGYTF
TGTGCCAGCAGTTACATACCCGTGGGACAGCTGGGCTACACCTTC
>TRBJ2-5|13|TRBV28|-|-
CASSLMGRETQYF
TGTGCCAGCAGTTTAATGGGGAGGGAGACCCAGTACTTC
>TRBJ1-2|16|TRBV11-2|TRBD1|once
CASSLGTGGRFYGYTF
TGTGCCAGCAGCCTTGGGACAGGGGGGCGCTTCTATGGCTACACCTTC
>TRBJ2-3|16|TRBV5-1|TRBD1|-
CASSLGQGASTDTQYF
TGCGCCAGCAGCCTGGGACAGGGGGCCTCCACAGATACGCAGTATTTT
>TRBJ2-7|16|TRBV28|TRBD1|-
CASTSWGGTGNYEQYF
TGTGCCAGCACCTCCTGGGGGGGGACAGGGAACTACGAGCAGTACTTC